This T cell receptor beta chain was found in a study of radiotherapy plus CTLA-4 blockade in lung cancer. Study-wide context: Objective responses were documented in around a sixth of patients, with disease control in 31%.

Libraries were prepared by immunoSEQ multiplex PCR; TCRdb keeps only in-frame clonotypes and omits some of them. The sample lists about 85,000 clones, 86% occurring once. The table lists this clone with a few counts. Germline CDR1 LGHNA, CDR2 YSLEER. The junction had 1 base not matched to a gene; V was cut back by 0 bases and J by 4 bases. The CDR3 loop spans 15 amino acids. Here the sequenced sample was peripheral blood, taken from a patient treated with radiotherapy plus ipilimumab. The clonotype originates from a human donor with non-small cell lung cancer who had a partial response to radiotherapy plus ipilimumab. The V gene is TRBV4-3, the J gene TRBJ2-1; TRBD2 aligns across 9 bases. CDR3: CASSQELAGYNEQFF. The CDR3, as DNA: TGCGCCAGCAGCCAAGAGCTAGCGGGGTACAATGAGCAGTTCTTC.